This entry is about one TCR beta chain. From germline, CDR1 is MNHEY and CDR2 SVGAGI. The CDR3 has 13 amino acids. Trimming removed 5 bases from V and 5 bases from J, with 13 bases in between. Sequencing used immunoSEQ multiplex PCR; TCRdb keeps in-frame clones, though not all of them. Of over 65,000 clones listed, approximately 91% are singletons. The data were taken from a study of T cell changes during pregnancy in multiple sclerosis. This sequence was found in a female donor with multiple sclerosis, enrolled in a pregnancy study. Here the sequenced sample was peripheral blood, taken in the first trimester of pregnancy. The chain uses TRBV6-5 and TRBJ2-7, with TRBD1 as a possible D gene (5 bases). The DNA for the CDR3 is TGTGCCAGCAGTCGCCAGGGATTCCACGAGCAGTACTTC. Translated, it gives CASSRQGFHEQYF.